A single sample gave rise to the 32 T cell receptor beta chains below, sequenced in a study of human T cells and chemical hapten exposure. Time point noted: patch test 1, 2 weeks after DPC sensitization. Described treatment: therapeutic diphenylcyclopropenone sensitization with weekly scalp DPC. TCRdb reprocessed the RACE reads via MiXCR and lists one record per CDR3 protein. The data contain 350,000 or so distinct CDR3 sequences, about 7% of them singletons. The starting material was whole blood, obtained in connection with sensitization to the hapten diphenylcyclopropenone (DPC). Receptors were obtained from a woman younger than 30 with alopecia areata. Some clones in this sample may be carry-over from other donors' samples.

The genes are TRBV20-1 and TRBJ1-2; 10 bases are shared with TRBD1. CDR1 DFQATT and CDR2 SNEGSKA come from the germline V gene (reference sequence). The ends lost 2 bases at V and 5 bases at J; junction bases unmatched: 8. CDR3 size: 15 residues. CDR3 loop: CSARTSRGQGYGYTF. CDR3 bases: TGCAGTGCTAGAACGAGCCGGGGACAGGGGTATGGCTACACCTTC.

This clonotype was observed a handful of times. The CDR3 nucleotides are TGCGCCAGCAGCCAAGAAAGGGCTGGTGGCACTGAAGCTTTCTTT. Translation: CASSQERAGGTEAFF. The chain combines TRBV4-1 with TRBJ1-1; D call uncertain. The germline CDR1 and CDR2 sequences are MGHRA and YSYEKL. The ends were cut back, 0 bases at V and 4 bases at J, with 12 bases in the middle. The CDR3 is 15 amino acids.

There are a few counts of this clonotype. This chain uses TRBV2 with TRBJ2-7, with 10 bases fitting TRBD2. The CDR3 spans 14 residues. Germline trimming cut 11 bases from V and 2 bases from J; bases unmatched to any gene: 9. Germline assignment: CDR1 SNHLY and CDR2 FYNNEI. As DNA, the CDR3 is TGTGCCGCCAGCGGGGGGGTAGCAGCCTACGAGCAGTACTTC. It codes for CAASGGVAAYEQYF.

This clonotype was recorded many times. CDR3 protein: CASSHYRLAGYNEQFF. The CDR3 nucleotides read TGTGCCAGCAGCCACTACCGACTAGCGGGTTACAATGAGCAGTTCTTC. The chain is built from TRBV6-2 or TRBV6-3 and TRBJ2-1; 10 bases align to TRBD2. Per germline, CDR1 MNHEY and CDR2 SVGEGT. V gave up 6 bases and J gave up 4 bases; unmatched junction bases: 9. CDR3 length equals 16 residues.

This clonotype was seen repeatedly, ten times or more. The genes are TRBV7-2 and TRBJ1-1, with 7 bases identical to TRBD1. The junction had 1 base not matched to a gene; V was cut back by 5 bases and J by 1 base. The CDR3 totals 13 residues. The V gene's germline CDR1 is SGHTA and CDR2 FQGNSA. CDR3 residues: CASSRQGNTEAFF. CDR3 nucleotide sequence: TGTGCCAGCAGCCGACAGGGGAACACTGAAGCTTTCTTT.

This clonotype was seen more than once but under ten times. V gene TRBV20-1 combines with J gene TRBJ2-1; 8 positions agree with TRBD2. Germline V gene sequence: CDR1 DFQATT, CDR2 SNEGSKA (reference sequence). The CDR3 is 13 residues long. V gave up 3 bases and J gave up 6 bases; unmatched junction bases: 4. CDR3 DNA: TGCAGTGCTAGCGGGGGGGGTACCAATGAGCAGTTCTTC. This codes for CSASGGGTNEQFF.

This clonotype has ten or more counts. The chain is built from TRBV6-5 and TRBJ1-5, with unresolved D. The CDR3 is 14 amino acids. Trimming cost V 5 bases and J 0 bases, with 8 bases left between them. CDR1 MNHEY and CDR2 SVGAGI come from the germline V gene. The CDR3 protein is CASSPVNSNQPQHF. CDR3 DNA: TGTGCCAGCAGTCCGGTTAATAGCAATCAGCCCCAGCATTTT.

At least ten counts were recorded for this clonotype. J is TRBJ2-3 and V is TRBV28; D may be TRBD1 (5 bases). The CDR3 has 12 amino acids. Germline CDR1 reads MDHEN; CDR2 reads SYDVKM. Trimming took off 10 bases at V and 2 bases at J, with 10 bases between the two ends. Written as DNA, the CDR3 is TGTGCCACAGGGTCCTACACAGATACGCAGTATTTT. Its translation is CATGSYTDTQYF.

The chain carries TRBV6-6 and TRBJ2-2; D gene unclear. Trimming took off 7 bases at V and 0 bases at J, with 12 bases between the two ends. Germline lookup yields CDR1 MNHNY and CDR2 SVGAGI (reference sequence). The CDR3 runs to 15 residues. CDR3 bases: TGTGCCAGCACCACCCGACGCCCGAACACCGGGGAGCTGTTTTTT. Protein product: CASTTRRPNTGELFF.

The V gene is TRBV5-5, the J gene TRBJ2-7, with no clear D. This CDR3 contains 14 residues. Trimming pared 2 bases from V and 3 bases from J, leaving 12 bases between. Germline CDR1 is SGHKS and CDR2 is YYEKEE (reference sequence). The CDR3 sequence is CASSFGQIYYEQYF. The CDR3 DNA follows: TGTGCCAGCAGCTTTGGCCAGATCTACTACGAGCAGTACTTC.

In this sample, this clonotype turned up many times. This rearrangement joins TRBV7-9 to TRBJ2-4; D is tentatively TRBD1 or TRBD2 (7 bases each). V was clipped by 0 bases and J by 6 bases, with 15 bases between them. This CDR3 spans 16 amino acids. Germline CDR1 reads SEHNR; CDR2 reads FQNEAQ (reference sequence). CDR3 nucleotides: TGTGCCAGCAGCTTAGCAAGAACAGGGGAGGGAAACATTCAGTACTTC. Encoded protein: CASSLARTGEGNIQYF.

The chain is built from TRBV4-1 and TRBJ2-6; D is undetermined. In germline, CDR1 is MGHRA, CDR2 YSYEKL. The CDR3 totals 17 residues. Trimming took off 1 base at V and 0 bases at J, with 10 bases between the two ends. CDR3 in amino acids: CASSQGAPSSGANVLTF. CDR3 bases: TGCGCCAGCAGCCAAGGGGCACCAAGCTCTGGGGCCAACGTCCTGACTTTC.

In this sample, this clonotype turned up a few times. The chain has TRBV25-1 and TRBJ1-6; 8 positions match TRBD1. The CDR3 has 16 amino acids. The ends lost 8 bases at V and 0 bases at J; junction bases unmatched: 6. Germline CDR1 MGHDK, CDR2 SYGVNS. This chain's CDR3 is CASARQGSSYNSPLHF. CDR3 in DNA: TGTGCCAGCGCCAGACAGGGGAGCTCCTATAATTCACCCCTCCACTTT.

This clonotype was seen only a few times. The chain links TRBV15 to TRBJ1-2, with 8 bases matching TRBD1. This CDR3 contains 17 residues. Germline V gene sequence: CDR1 LNHNV, CDR2 YYDKDF (reference sequence). Trimming took 0 bases from V and 0 from J; bases not matched to a gene: 6. The CDR3 DNA follows: TGTGCCACCAGCAGAGATCCGGGGACAGGAGCTAACTATGGCTACACCTTC. Its protein product is CATSRDPGTGANYGYTF.

This sequence joins TRBV2 and TRBJ1-2; D gene ambiguous. Trimming cost V 6 bases and J 8 bases, with 13 bases left between them. Germline values: CDR1 SNHLY, CDR2 FYNNEI. This CDR3 spans 12 amino acids. This CDR3 reads CASSPGLSGYTF. The CDR3 nucleotides are TGTGCCAGCAGCCCCGGTCTGTCAGGCTACACCTTC.

This rearrangement joins TRBV6-1 to TRBJ1-5, with D tentatively TRBD1 (5 bases). With 6 bases removed from V and 3 bases from J, the gap between germline ends came to 15 bases. The germline V gene encodes CDR1 MNHNS and CDR2 SASEGT. The CDR3 covers 15 residues. The CDR3 DNA reads as TGTGCCAGCAGGGCCGGGACGCTAGTCAATCAGCCCCAGCATTTT. It specifies CASRAGTLVNQPQHF.

This clonotype came up a few times. The chain employs TRBV14 and TRBJ2-5, with D perhaps being TRBD1 or TRBD2 (5 bases each). Germline lookup yields CDR1 SGHDN and CDR2 FVKESK. The CDR3 totals 13 residues. V was clipped by 11 bases and J by 1 base, with 14 bases between them. CDR3 sequence reads: CASRVGGQETQYF. In nucleotides, the CDR3 is TGTGCCTCAAGAGTTGGGGGCCAAGAGACCCAGTACTTC.

This clonotype was detected only a few times. The chain combines TRBV12-3 or TRBV12-4 with TRBJ2-3; TRBD2 matches at 14 bases. Trimming cost V 6 bases and J 0 bases; bases outside gene matches: 5. The CDR3 spans 17 residues. CDR3: CASRKGLAGASTDTQYF. Written as DNA, the CDR3 is TGTGCCAGCAGAAAGGGACTAGCGGGGGCCAGCACAGATACGCAGTATTTT.

This clonotype has at least ten counts. This chain connects TRBV18 to TRBJ2-1, with D unclear. The CDR3 is 13 amino acids. The germline V and J ends were trimmed by 3 bases and 8 bases, with 11 bases remaining between them. The germline V gene has CDR1 KGHSH and CDR2 LQKENI. CDR3 residues: CASSPRIQYEQFF. The CDR3 nucleotides are TGTGCCAGCTCACCTAGGATTCAATATGAGCAGTTCTTC.

This clonotype was counted many times. The chain recombines TRBV6-2 or TRBV6-3 with TRBJ2-6; D remains unclear. Per germline, CDR1 MNHEY and CDR2 SVGEGT. The V end lost 8 bases, the J end lost 0 bases, and 11 bases lay between the germline ends. The CDR3 consists of 15 residues. This chain's CDR3 is CASHSTSSGANVLTF. DNA of the CDR3: TGTGCCAGCCATAGCACCAGCTCTGGGGCCAACGTCCTGACTTTC.

The table lists this clonotype with many counts. The chain's CDR3 is CASSPTPSNEQFF. The CDR3 DNA follows: TGTGCCAGCAGCCCTACCCCTAGCAATGAGCAGTTCTTC. V and J are TRBV7-9 and TRBJ2-1; D is undetermined. The CDR3 sequence is 13 residues long. Per germline, CDR1 SEHNR and CDR2 FQNEAQ (reference sequence). Trimming removed 5 bases from V and 6 bases from J, with 11 bases in between.

The chain recombines TRBV7-9 with TRBJ2-3; 9 bases map to TRBD1. The J segment lost 4 bases and the V segment lost 5 bases, leaving 10 bases of the junction unmatched. The CDR3 runs to 16 residues. Germline-derived CDR1 and CDR2 are SEHNR and FQNEAQ (reference sequence). CDR3 amino acids: CASSPETGGLSDTQYF. DNA for the CDR3: TGTGCCAGCAGCCCGGAGACAGGGGGTCTATCAGATACGCAGTATTTT.

This clonotype was counted a few times. The V call is TRBV7-2, the J call TRBJ2-3, with a weak D call TRBD2 (5 bases). Trimming removed 3 bases at V and 2 bases at J, with 9 bases between. CDR1 and CDR2 (germline): SGHTA, FQGNSA. The CDR3 totals 14 residues. In nucleotides, the CDR3 is TGTGCCAGCAGCTTGACTATCAACACAGATACGCAGTATTTT. This translates into CASSLTINTDTQYF.

The rearrangement uses TRBV9 and TRBJ2-3; TRBD2 agrees at 10 bases. The CDR3 extends over 15 amino acids. Germline CDR1 and CDR2: SGDLS and YYNGEE. V lost 0 bases and J lost 7; bases outside the gene matches: 5. Here the CDR3 reads CASSVEAGGPYTQYF. DNA for the CDR3: TGTGCCAGCAGCGTAGAAGCGGGGGGGCCCTATACGCAGTATTTT.

This clonotype came up many times. This chain links TRBV7-9 with TRBJ2-7, with 10 bases fitting TRBD1. Germline V gene sequence: CDR1 SEHNR, CDR2 FQNEAQ (reference sequence). J gave up 5 bases and V 6 bases, and 16 bases lay outside the gene matches. This CDR3 has 17 residues. For the CDR3, the DNA is TGTGCCAGCAGTACCACAGAACCGGGACAGGGGCTCCACGAGCAGTACTTC. As protein: CASSTTEPGQGLHEQYF.

Ten or more counts support this clonotype. The J gene is TRBJ1-5, the V gene TRBV6-2 or TRBV6-3; D is undetermined. V lost 2 bases, J lost 6 bases, and 8 bases lay in between. CDR3 size: 13 residues. The germline V gene has CDR1 MNHEY and CDR2 SVGEGT. The CDR3 bases are TGTGCCAGCAGTTACGGATGGGGTCAGCCCCAGCATTTT. The encoded protein is CASSYGWGQPQHF.

This clonotype was recorded at least ten times. This sequence joins TRBV29-1 and TRBJ2-1, with TRBD1 as a possible D gene (5 bases). The CDR3 length is 17 residues. Germline CDR1 SQVTM, CDR2 ANQGSEA. Trimming pared 2 bases from V and 0 bases from J, leaving 17 bases between. CDR3 nucleotide sequence: TGCAGCGTTGAATTGGGAAAGCGACAGAGCTCCTACAATGAGCAGTTCTTC. Amino acid sequence: CSVELGKRQSSYNEQFF.

This clonotype occurred many times. This chain connects TRBV6-5 to TRBJ2-7, with 11 bases identical to TRBD1. This CDR3 has 13 residues. Looked up from germline, CDR1 is MNHEY and CDR2 is SVGAGI. V was pared by 4 bases and J by 10 bases, with 6 bases of the junction left unmatched. The CDR3 loop reads CASSFRDRGLQYF. CDR3 nucleotides: TGTGCCAGCAGTTTCCGGGACAGGGGGTTACAGTACTTC.

The chain employs TRBV4-1 and TRBJ1-6; possibly TRBD1 for D (6 bases). V dropped 0 bases and J dropped 16 bases, with 22 bases sitting between them. Germline V gene sequence: CDR1 MGHRA, CDR2 YSYEKL. CDR3 length equals 16 residues. Here the CDR3 reads CASSQEVYPFVTGLHF. Here the CDR3 DNA reads TGCGCCAGCAGCCAAGAGGTTTACCCCTTTGTAACAGGGCTCCACTTT.

V usage is TRBV2 and J usage is TRBJ1-2; a weak D match, TRBD1 (6 bases). Germline lookup yields CDR1 SNHLY and CDR2 FYNNEI. This CDR3 comprises 14 residues. Trimming shortened V by 0 bases and J by 8 bases, and 13 bases separated the two germline ends. CDR3 protein: CASSEAWGRSGYTF. CDR3 in DNA: TGTGCCAGCAGTGAAGCTTGGGGGCGCAGCGGCTACACCTTC.

At least ten counts were recorded for this clonotype. The rearrangement uses TRBV18 and TRBJ2-1; 8 bases align to TRBD2. J was trimmed by 3 bases and V by 5 bases; bases with no gene match: 6. Per germline, CDR1 KGHSH and CDR2 LQKENI. This CDR3 region has 15 residues. The CDR3, as DNA: TGTGCCAGCTCATATACTAGCGGCGTCTACAATGAGCAGTTCTTC. This sequence encodes CASSYTSGVYNEQFF.

This clonotype appeared a few times. This chain connects TRBV7-2 to TRBJ2-1; D may match TRBD1 or TRBD2 (5 bases each). The germline V and J ends were trimmed by 5 bases and 8 bases, with 19 bases remaining between them. The CDR3 is made up of 15 amino acids. Looked up from germline, CDR1 is SGHTA and CDR2 is FQGNSA. The CDR3 coding sequence is TGTGCCAGCAGCCCAGCCCGAGAGCAGGGAGATGAGCAGTTCTTC. Protein product: CASSPAREQGDEQFF.